The count of the clone carrying this T cell receptor (beta chain) is one. Its antigen remains unidentified. The sample originates from a study of cytomegalovirus exposure and HLA in healthy donors. Overall study results and limits: In an earlier analysis, in approximately 570 donors, most V segments appeared productive either ~87% or ~30% of the time.

Use of 60 Vbeta and 13 Jbeta primers characterized the PCR. Sequencing used immunoSEQ multiplex PCR; TCRdb keeps in-frame clones, though not all of them. The data hold 150,000 to 200,000 clones, with 70% to 85% observed a single time. Every donor was a healthy person donating bone marrow. Germline V gene sequence: CDR1 MNHEY, CDR2 SMNVEV (reference sequence). Deletions cut 5 bases from V and 9 bases from J, with 14 bases between. The CDR3 has 14 amino acids. Sequenced sample: PBMCs. The sequence was obtained from a man aged 40-49 years in good health and CMV-seronegative. The genes are TRBV27 and TRBJ1-6; D possibly corresponds to TRBD1 (5 bases). CDR3: CASSEGVSGSPLHF. CDR3 nucleotides: TGTGCCAGCAGTGAAGGGGTGAGTGGTTCACCCCTCCACTTT.